Sequencing of this T cell receptor (beta chain) was carried out in a study of T cells after posttransplantation cyclophosphamide. Study results and caveats: Recipient CMV seropositivity and CMV reactivation strongly tracked TRB clonality.

Germline V CDR1 and CDR2: LNHDA, SQIVND (reference sequence). This CDR3 contains 14 residues. The V gene end was trimmed by 5 bases and the J gene end by 7 bases; junction bases not matched to a gene: 4. Ten or more counts support this clone. The antigen is not known. Only in-frame clones appear in the TCRdb table, and some are missing; sequencing was by immunoSEQ multiplex PCR. This sample has tens of thousands of clones and no singletons, with under 5.5% in the ten largest. The J gene is TRBJ1-6, the V gene TRBV19; 8 nucleotides align to TRBD1. This sequence originates from a woman aged 25 to 45 in good health and a related stem cell transplant donor. Material for sequencing was PBMCs. CDR3 region: CASSPRTGNSPLHF. CDR3 bases: TGTGCCAGTAGTCCCCGGACAGGGAATTCACCCCTCCACTTT.